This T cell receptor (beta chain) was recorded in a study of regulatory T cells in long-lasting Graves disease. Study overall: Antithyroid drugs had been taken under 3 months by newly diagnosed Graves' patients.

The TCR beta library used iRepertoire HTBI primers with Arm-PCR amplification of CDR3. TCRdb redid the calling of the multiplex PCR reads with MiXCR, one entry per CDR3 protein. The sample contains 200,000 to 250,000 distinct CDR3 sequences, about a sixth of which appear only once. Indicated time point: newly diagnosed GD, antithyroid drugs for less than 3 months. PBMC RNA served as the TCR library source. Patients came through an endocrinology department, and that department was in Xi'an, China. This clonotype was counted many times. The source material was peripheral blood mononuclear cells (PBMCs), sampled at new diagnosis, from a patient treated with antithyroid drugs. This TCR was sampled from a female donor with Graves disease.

The DNA of the CDR3 is TGTGCCAGCAGCGCGGACAGGGCCCGAAACACCATATATTTT. Protein: CASSADRARNTIYF. The V gene is TRBV11-2, the J gene TRBJ1-3; 8 nucleotides agree with TRBD1. Germline trimming cut 5 bases from V and 5 bases from J; bases unmatched to any gene: 5. Germline CDR1 is SGHAT and CDR2 is FQNNGV. The CDR3 loop spans 14 amino acids.